Below, one T cell receptor (beta chain) is given with its context. The entry originates in a study of blood T cell repertoires in COVID-19. Recovered status applied to Cohort 3 donors who had two consecutive negative PCRs. It also applied to those with clearance or with symptom resolution. Here immunoSEQ multiplex PCR was the method, and the copy in TCRdb shows in-frame clones only, minus some. The sample consists of some 320,000 clones, approximately 91% of them appearing once. This CDR3 spans 15 amino acids. CDR1 LNHDA and CDR2 SQIVND come from the germline V gene (reference sequence). V was cut by 3 bases and J by 4 bases, with 13 bases left in between.

The specimen sequenced was PBMCs or T cells enriched from blood (not recorded which). This clonotype originated in a man aged 55 to 70 who had recovered from COVID-19. The chain joins TRBV19 to TRBJ2-1; D possibly corresponds to TRBD2 (6 bases). CDR3 DNA sequence: TGTGCCAGTAGTATTGGGACTTACTATTACAATGAGCAGTTCTTC. Translated, it gives CASSIGTYYYNEQFF.